The 23 T cell receptor beta chains given below trace back to one sample, sequenced in a study of identical twins (dated by TCRdb to 2015 to 2016). Preparation of the library involved 5' RACE. TCRdb lists the instrument as Illumina HiSeq 2000. TCRdb handled the public reads itself, with Q25 trimming in fastp and clone calling in MiXCR, and kept productive beta chains. Rows with a matching CDR3 protein are joined into one entry that keeps the most common DNA and genes. The sample table shows 150,000 or so distinct CDR3 sequences, and around 3.5% are seen once. In total, the top ten clones hold roughly 8% of the sample. Sequencing input: memory T cells sorted from blood. The cell subset or site label here, explained by the study, means: CD45RO+ enriched T cells. These receptor sequences come from a man aged 18-30 years in good health.

This clonotype was recorded at least ten times. The chain is built from TRBV5-1 and TRBJ2-5; the D gene is possibly TRBD2 (6 bases). CDR1 is SGHRS, CDR2 YFSETQ, per germline. The length of the CDR3 is 16 residues. V shed 0 bases and J shed 1 base, with 13 bases lying between them. The CDR3 DNA reads TGCGCCAGCAGCTTGGGGGCTAGCGCCCTCCAAGAGACCCAGTACTTC. Protein sequence: CASSLGASALQETQYF. The whole variable domain, remainder taken from reference TRBV5-1 and TRBJ2-5, is KAGVTQTPRYLIKTRGQQVTLSCSPISGHRSVSWYQQTPGQGLQFLFEYFSETQRNKGNFPGRFSGRQFSNSRSEMNVSTLELGDSALYLCASSLGASALQETQYFGPGTRLLVL.

This clonotype was counted between two and nine times. This could be a read error, since a much larger clone is one nucleotide away. The chain couples TRBV29-1 to TRBJ1-2; 8 nucleotides agree with TRBD1. Germline CDR1 reads SQVTM; CDR2 reads ANQGSEA. The CDR3 has 13 residues. CDR3 nucleotides: TGCAGCGTTGTACAGGGGGTGGGTCATGGCTACGCCTTC. It specifies CSVVQGVGHGYAF.

This clonotype was detected many times. The chain is built from TRBV6-2 or TRBV6-3 and TRBJ2-1; 7 positions match TRBD2. CDR1 is MNHEY, CDR2 SVGEGT, per germline. After removal of 4 bases from V and 8 bases from J, the junction contained 8 bases not matched to a gene. This CDR3 has 14 residues. The CDR3 DNA reads as TGTGCCAGCAGTTTGGGAGGGGACCTCGATGAGCAGTTCTTC. This gives the protein CASSLGGDLDEQFF.

This clonotype was counted many times. V and J are TRBV5-1 and TRBJ2-2; TRBD2 aligns across 9 bases. The CDR3 consists of 15 residues. J gave up 5 bases and V 6 bases, and 8 bases lay outside the gene matches. Germline lookup yields CDR1 SGHRS and CDR2 YFSETQ. This CDR3 reads CASNKGLAETGELFF. The CDR3 DNA sequence: TGCGCCAGCAACAAGGGACTAGCCGAGACCGGGGAGCTGTTTTTT.

The chain employs TRBV7-8 and TRBJ2-1; the match to TRBD2 covers 10 bases. The CDR3 is 16 amino acids. CDR1 and CDR2 from the germline V gene are SGHVS and FQNEAQ. The junction had 6 bases not matched to a gene; V was cut back by 2 bases and J by 5 bases. The DNA of the CDR3 is TGTGCCAGCAGCTTAAGTAGACTAGCGGGCCACAATGAGCAGTTCTTC. This encodes CASSLSRLAGHNEQFF.

This clonotype was picked up one time. A read error may account for a junction end that differs from germline. This sequence joins TRBV6-2 or TRBV6-3 and TRBJ2-1, with D uncertain. Per germline, CDR1 MNHEY and CDR2 SVGEGT. The CDR3 runs 16 residues. The CDR3 spells CATSAHRNDPYNEQFF. The DNA of the CDR3 is TGTGCCACCAGTGCTCATCGGAACGATCCCTACAATGAGCAGTTCTTC.

This clonotype was picked up many times. The chain uses TRBV25-1 and TRBJ2-7; TRBD1 matches at 10 bases. Germline lookup yields CDR1 MGHDK and CDR2 SYGVNS. The CDR3 runs to 14 residues. With 5 bases clipped from V and 5 bases from J, the junction kept 6 bases outside the gene matches. DNA of the CDR3: TGTGCCAGCAGTCGTGGGACAGGGGTGGACGAGCAGTACTTC. This sequence encodes CASSRGTGVDEQYF.

This clonotype was seen many times. The V gene is TRBV6-5, the J gene TRBJ2-2, with D perhaps matching TRBD1 (5 bases). Germline V gene data show CDR1 as MNHEY and CDR2 as SVGAGI. The CDR3 is made up of 16 amino acids. Trimming pared 2 bases from V and 2 bases from J, leaving 12 bases between. This CDR3 is CASSYQRTTNTGELFF. As DNA, the CDR3 is TGTGCCAGCAGTTACCAAAGGACAACAAACACCGGGGAGCTGTTTTTT.

The table lists this clonotype with a few counts. V is TRBV7-8 and J is TRBJ1-6, with D possibly TRBD1 on 6 matching bases. Deletions cut 1 base from V and 10 bases from J, with 17 bases between. The germline gives CDR1 SGHVS, CDR2 FQNEAQ. The CDR3 spans 16 residues. In DNA form, the CDR3 reads TGTGCCAGCAGCTTAGGCGATTGGGGGGGCGGATCACCCCTCCACTTT. Residues: CASSLGDWGGGSPLHF.

This clonotype was counted ten times or more. The J gene is TRBJ2-7, the V gene TRBV6-2 or TRBV6-3; D call uncertain. CDR1 and CDR2 from the germline V gene are MNHEY and SVGEGT. The V and J ends lost 6 bases and 6 bases respectively, with 15 bases between them. CDR3 length equals 13 residues. CDR3 in DNA: TGTGCCAGCAGAGACCACATAGTTGGCGAGCAGTACGTC. It is translated as CASRDHIVGEQYV.

V and J are TRBV20-1 and TRBJ2-5, with unresolved D. CDR3 length equals 14 residues. Germline assignment: CDR1 DFQATT and CDR2 SNEGSKA (reference sequence). Trimming removed 5 bases from V and 4 bases from J, with 17 bases in between. This CDR3 reads CSAPHSQRRETQYF. CDR3 sequence (DNA): TGCAGTGCTCCCCATTCACAAAGGAGAGAGACCCAGTACTTC.

This clonotype was picked up many times. The chain carries TRBV28 and TRBJ2-1; 7 bases match TRBD1. Germline trimming cut 7 bases from V and 7 bases from J; bases unmatched to any gene: 13. Germline V gives CDR1 MDHEN, CDR2 SYDVKM. The CDR3 runs to 15 residues. The CDR3 protein is CASTAPDRERNEQFF. The CDR3 DNA follows: TGTGCCAGCACCGCCCCCGACAGGGAGAGAAATGAGCAGTTCTTC.

This clonotype has a count of ten or more. The V and J genes are TRBV20-1 and TRBJ2-7, with 10 bases fitting TRBD2. The germline CDR1 and CDR2 sequences are DFQATT and SNEGSKA (reference sequence). The CDR3 totals 13 residues. V shed 1 base and J 3 bases; nucleotides not matched to a gene: 0. In DNA, the CDR3 is TGCAGTGCTAGAGGGACTAGCGGCTACGAGCAGTACTTC. Its protein is CSARGTSGYEQYF.

V and J are TRBV21-1 and TRBJ2-3; the table's D call TRBD1 went unverified against the DNA. TRBV21-1 is annotated as a pseudogene. The CDR3 covers 16 residues. CDR3: CASSPDPCPWPDTQYF. The CDR3, as DNA: TGTGCCAGCAGTCCCGACCCGTGTCCCTGGCCAGATACGCAGTATTTT.

This clonotype showed up many times. As the CDR3 is not closed by the conserved phenylalanine or tryptophan, this likely results from a read error. The DNA is omitted, as the CDR3 cannot be located on it reliably, and the CDR3 follows TCRdb's listing. This rearrangement joins TRBV10-3 to TRBJ2-1; no check of the table's D call, TRBD2, against the DNA was made. The CDR3 region is 12 residues in length, termini included. Germline V gene lookup returns CDR1 ENHRY and CDR2 SYGVKD. CDR3 in amino acids: CATERRGSPHRI.

This clonotype was recorded at least ten times. The chain combines TRBV24-1 with TRBJ2-2; D is unresolved. CDR1 is KGHDR, CDR2 SFDVKD, per germline. V lost 4 bases and J 8 bases, leaving 16 bases between the germline ends. The CDR3 extends over 15 amino acids. CDR3 nucleotide sequence: TGTGCCACCAGTGACCCTGGGGATAGCACTGGGGAGCTGTTTTTT. Its translation is CATSDPGDSTGELFF.

Ten or more counts support this clonotype. CDR3 nucleotide sequence: TGTGCCAGCAGCCCAGAGTTTCTCCGACGGCAGTTCTTC. Translating gives CASSPEFLRRQFF. The chain has TRBV3-1 and TRBJ2-1, with D unresolved. Germline lookup yields CDR1 LGHDT and CDR2 YNNKEL (reference sequence). V was shortened by 4 bases and J by 12 bases, with 16 bases between the two germline ends. CDR3 length: 13 residues.

This clonotype was recorded many times. The gene calls are TRBV20-1 and TRBJ2-4; weak D call: TRBD2 (5 bases). This CDR3 contains 18 residues. The germline gives CDR1 DFQATT, CDR2 SNEGSKA (reference sequence). Trimming took 3 bases from V and 0 from J, leaving 21 bases between them. The CDR3 here is CSARPRSGDKVAKNIQYF. The CDR3 DNA follows: TGCAGTGCTAGGCCCCGATCCGGGGATAAAGTAGCCAAAAACATTCAGTACTTC.

This clonotype has a count of ten or more. This sequence joins TRBV12-3 or TRBV12-4 and TRBJ2-3; 9 bases fit TRBD2. V lost 8 bases, J lost 5 bases, and 11 bases stayed unmatched. The length of the CDR3 is 15 residues. CDR3 nucleotides: TGTGCCAGCGGGTATATGGCGGGGGGGCTAGATACGCAGTATTTT. It specifies CASGYMAGGLDTQYF.

This clonotype was seen repeatedly, ten times or more. V gene TRBV7-9 combines with J gene TRBJ2-2, with D hard to call. V was cut by 5 bases and J by 7 bases, with 5 bases left in between. CDR1 and CDR2 (germline): SEHNR, FQNEAQ (reference sequence). The CDR3 is 11 amino acids. The CDR3: CASSPLGELFF. The CDR3 nucleotides read TGTGCCAGCAGCCCGCTCGGGGAGCTGTTTTTT.

This clonotype was found many times. J is TRBJ2-7 and V is TRBV4-2; 9 positions match TRBD1. The V segment lost 3 bases and the J segment 3 bases; nucleotides outside the gene matches: 3. This CDR3 has 14 residues. The germline V gene has CDR1 LGHNA and CDR2 YNFKEQ. CDR3 amino acids: CASSHGTGIYEQYF. The CDR3 coding sequence is TGTGCCAGCAGCCACGGGACAGGGATCTACGAGCAGTACTTC.

This clonotype was counted at least ten times. The V and J genes are TRBV20-1 and TRBJ2-1, with TRBD2 matching over 8 bases. The CDR3 is made up of 17 amino acids. Losses at the gene ends were 3 bases for V and 8 bases for J; bases not matched to a gene: 18. Germline CDR1 DFQATT, CDR2 SNEGSKA (reference sequence). The CDR3 here is CSASDLDGTSALYEQFF. The DNA for the CDR3 is TGCAGTGCTAGCGACTTAGACGGGACTAGTGCATTATATGAGCAGTTCTTC.

This clonotype was observed at least ten times. This sequence joins TRBV6-2 or TRBV6-3 and TRBJ2-3, with TRBD2 matching over 8 bases. Trimming at V came to 8 bases and at J to 4 bases, leaving 14 bases not matched to a gene. Germline V gene sequence: CDR1 MNHEY, CDR2 SVGEGT. The CDR3 loop spans 16 amino acids. CDR3 nucleotides: TGTGCCAGCCGGACGACAAGCGGGAGTCCCCCAGATACGCAGTATTTT. Amino acids: CASRTTSGSPPDTQYF.